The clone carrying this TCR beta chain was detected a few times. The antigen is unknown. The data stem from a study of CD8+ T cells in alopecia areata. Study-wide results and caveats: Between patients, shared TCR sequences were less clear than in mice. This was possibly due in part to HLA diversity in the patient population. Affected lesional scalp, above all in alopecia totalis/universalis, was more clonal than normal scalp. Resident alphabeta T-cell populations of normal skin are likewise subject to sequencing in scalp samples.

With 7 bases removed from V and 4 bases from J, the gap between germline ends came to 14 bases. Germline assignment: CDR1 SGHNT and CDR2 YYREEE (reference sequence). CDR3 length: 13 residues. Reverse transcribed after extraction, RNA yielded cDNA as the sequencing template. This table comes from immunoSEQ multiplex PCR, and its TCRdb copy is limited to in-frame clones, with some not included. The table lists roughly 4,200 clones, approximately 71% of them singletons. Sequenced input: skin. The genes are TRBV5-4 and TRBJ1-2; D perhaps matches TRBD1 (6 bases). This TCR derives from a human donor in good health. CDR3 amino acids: CASRTGQLYGYTF. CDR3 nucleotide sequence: TGTGCCAGCCGTACCGGACAGCTCTATGGCTACACCTTC.